Below are 5 T cell receptor beta chains sequenced from a single sample in a study of a mutant IDH1 vaccine in newly diagnosed glioma. Data came from immunoSEQ multiplex PCR; TCRdb stores just in-frame clones and leaves some out. The sample holds tens of thousands of clones, 75% to 85% seen once. As for time point: baseline, week 1 (first vaccination visit). Specified treatment: pre-vaccination baseline after standard-of-care therapy. This sample comprised PBMCs, obtained from a glioma patient treated with radiotherapy, temozolomide or both. The receptors were sampled from a man aged 50-60 years with glioma.

This rearrangement joins TRBV12-2 to TRBJ1-1; no DNA check was done on the table's D call, TRBD1. TRBV12-2 is deemed a pseudogene. The CDR3 spans 15 residues. In nucleotides, the CDR3 is TGTGCAAGTCGCTTAGAGTCCAGGTACCCAACTGAAGCTTTCTTT. Protein: CASRLESRYPTEAFF.

V and J are TRBV7-2 and TRBJ2-5; maybe TRBD2 (5 bases). CDR3 length: 16 amino acids. Germline-derived CDR1 and CDR2 are SGHTA and FQGNSA. The ends were cut back, 0 bases at V and 4 bases at J, with 15 bases in the middle. This CDR3 is CASSLARASGRETQYF. The CDR3 DNA reads as TGTGCCAGCAGCTTAGCGCGGGCCTCGGGTCGAGAGACCCAGTACTTC.

The J gene is TRBJ2-5, the V gene TRBV5-1; D ambiguous. Between the trimmed V and J ends, which lost 3 bases and 1 base, there was a span of 10 bases. The germline gives CDR1 SGHRS, CDR2 YFSETQ. The CDR3 contains 14 residues. CDR3 DNA sequence: TGCGCCAGCAGCTCTTCAGGATTCCAAGAGACCCAGTACTTC. The encoded protein is CASSSSGFQETQYF.

This clone was seen a few times. The rearrangement links TRBV30 to TRBJ1-5; 7 positions match TRBD1. The CDR3 has 15 amino acids. Unmatched junction bases numbered 6, after V lost 0 bases and J lost 4 bases. Germline loops: CDR1 GTSNPN, CDR2 SVGIG (reference sequence). CDR3 loop: CAWSVADRRNQPQHF. DNA of the CDR3: TGTGCCTGGAGTGTAGCGGACAGGCGTAATCAGCCCCAGCATTTT.

This clone has just one count. The chain uses TRBV6-5 and TRBJ2-7; no definite D call. Germline V gene lookup returns CDR1 MNHEY and CDR2 SVGAGI. CDR3 size: 12 residues. Trimming pared 6 bases from V and 2 bases from J, leaving 8 bases between. The DNA for the CDR3 is TGTGCCAGCAGCTCAGGAGCCTACGAGCAGTACTTC. Translated, it gives CASSSGAYEQYF.